The 7 T cell receptor beta chains given below trace back to one sample, sequenced in a study of T cell responses to AZD1222 COVID-19 vaccine. This table comes from immunoSEQ multiplex PCR, and its TCRdb copy is limited to in-frame clones, with some not included. Of around 150,000 clones in the sample, 90% are singletons; the top ten hold under 2%. Sequenced here: peripheral blood, sampled on day 0 of AZD1222 vaccination. The receptors stem from an adult in good health.

V gene TRBV28 combines with J gene TRBJ2-2; perhaps TRBD2 as D (6 bases). Germline V gene lookup returns CDR1 MDHEN and CDR2 SYDVKM. Trimming left V 8 bases short and J 1 base short, with 14 bases between. The CDR3 consists of 15 residues. CDR3 bases: TGTGCCAGCGGTAGACTAGTCGAGAACACCGGGGAGCTGTTTTTT. Translating gives CASGRLVENTGELFF.

The chain carries TRBV2 and TRBJ2-7, with 7 bases matching TRBD1. J gave up 4 bases and V 10 bases, and 7 bases lay outside the gene matches. The CDR3 extends over 12 amino acids. Germline V gene lookup returns CDR1 SNHLY and CDR2 FYNNEI. CDR3 sequence reads: CATTGDSYEQYF. In DNA, the CDR3 is TGTGCCACCACCGGGGACAGTTACGAGCAGTACTTC.

The chain links TRBV5-1 to TRBJ2-7, with 8 bases identical to TRBD2. This CDR3 has 16 residues. Trimming at V came to 3 bases and at J to 5 bases, leaving 13 bases not matched to a gene. Germline-derived CDR1 and CDR2 are SGHRS and YFSETQ. Here the CDR3 reads CASSSLGSGIVHEQYF. The CDR3 DNA is TGCGCCAGCAGCTCCCTGGGTAGCGGGATCGTCCACGAGCAGTACTTC.

This chain connects TRBV4-1 to TRBJ2-5; D is perhaps TRBD1 or TRBD2 (6 bases each). V was trimmed by 1 base and J by 5 bases, leaving 17 bases between them. Germline V lookup: CDR1 MGHRA, CDR2 YSYEKL. The CDR3 runs 16 residues. The CDR3 nucleotides read TGCGCCAGCAGCCAAGCCCTTCGACTAGGGGGTGAGACCCAGTACTTC. This translates into CASSQALRLGGETQYF.

The rearrangement uses TRBV6-2 or TRBV6-3 and TRBJ1-4; no definite D call. Germline V gene data show CDR1 as MNHEY and CDR2 as SVGEGT. CDR3 length: 16 amino acids. Trimming stripped 3 bases from V and 0 bases from J, with 11 bases between. The CDR3 coding sequence is TGTGCCAGCAGTTATGGGCTGGGTGCAACTAATGAAAAACTGTTTTTT. Translated, it gives CASSYGLGATNEKLFF.

The genes are TRBV2 and TRBJ1-2; no definite D call. The CDR3 is 13 residues long. The V end lost 4 bases, the J end lost 4 bases, and 10 bases lay between the germline ends. The germline V gene has CDR1 SNHLY and CDR2 FYNNEI. DNA of the CDR3: TGTGCCAGCAGTGGTCTAGACTCCTATGGCTACACCTTC. Encoded protein: CASSGLDSYGYTF. Drawing the rest from reference TRBV2 and TRBJ1-2, the complete variable domain is EPEVTQTPSHQVTQMGQEVILRCVPISNHLYFYWYRQILGQKVEFLVSFYNNEISEKSEIFDDQFSVERPDGSNFTLKIRSTKLEDSAMYFCASSGLDSYGYTFGSGTRLTVV.

The rearrangement links TRBV3-1 (or the pseudogene TRBV3-2) to TRBJ2-1, with 12 bases lining up with TRBD2. CDR1 and CDR2 (germline): LGHDT, YNNKEL (reference sequence). The CDR3 extends over 16 amino acids. Trimming cost V 1 base and J 9 bases; bases outside gene matches: 7. The CDR3 DNA sequence: TGTGCCAGCAGCCAAGTTAGGACTAGCGGGACTTCTGAGCAGTTCTTC. Its protein product is CASSQVRTSGTSEQFF.